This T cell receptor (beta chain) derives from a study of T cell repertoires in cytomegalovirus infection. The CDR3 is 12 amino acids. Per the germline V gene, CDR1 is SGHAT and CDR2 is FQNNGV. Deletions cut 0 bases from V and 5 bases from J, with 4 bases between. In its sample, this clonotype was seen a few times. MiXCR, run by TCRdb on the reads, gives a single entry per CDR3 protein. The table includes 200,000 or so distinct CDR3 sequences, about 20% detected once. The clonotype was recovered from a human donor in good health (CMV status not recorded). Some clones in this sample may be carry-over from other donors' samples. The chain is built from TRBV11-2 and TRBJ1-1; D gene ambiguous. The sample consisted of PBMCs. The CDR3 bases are TGTGCCAGCAGCTTAGAGCGTACTGAAGCTTTCTTT. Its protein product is CASSLERTEAFF.